Each of the 21 T cell receptor beta chains below was sequenced from the same sample in a study of CD8 T cells in ankylosing spondylitis. TCRdb independently ran MiXCR on the 5' RACE reads; one entry per CDR3 protein. There are hundreds of thousands of distinct CDR3 sequences in the sample; about a sixth occur only once, and around 0.92% lies in the top ten. These TCRs' antigens remain unknown. Findings and caveats of the study: A TCR beta motif made of roughly eight highly homologous variants seemed typical of ankylosing spondylitis blood.

The specimen was blood, either unsorted or a sorted T cell fraction (not recorded which). All receptors come from a male donor with ankylosing spondylitis.

The rearrangement uses TRBV4-1 and TRBJ1-2, with D unresolved. The CDR3 has 12 residues. Trimming took 5 bases from V and 9 from J, leaving 13 bases between them. Germline CDR1 is MGHRA and CDR2 is YSYEKL. The CDR3 region has the DNA TGCGCCAGCAGCGTCCCAATGGGCAGCTACACCTTC. Translation gives CASSVPMGSYTF.

This clonotype occurred a few times. The chain recombines TRBV9 with TRBJ1-4; D is undetermined. The CDR3 loop spans 13 amino acids. V was trimmed by 4 bases and J by 7 bases, leaving 11 bases between them. The germline CDR1 and CDR2 sequences are SGDLS and YYNGEE. CDR3 sequence reads: CASSPVVGEKLFF. The CDR3 DNA is TGTGCCAGCAGCCCGGTAGTGGGTGAAAAACTGTTTTTT. Full variable domain (outside the CDR3, taken from reference TRBV9 and TRBJ1-4): DSGVTQTPKHLITATGQRVTLRCSPRSGDLSVYWYQQSLDQGLQFLIQYYNGEERAKGNILERFSAQQFPDLHSELNLSSLELGDSALYFCASSPVVGEKLFFGSGTQLSVL.

This clonotype has just a few counts. V is TRBV30 and J is TRBJ1-1; no clear D. Per the germline V gene, CDR1 is GTSNPN and CDR2 is SVGIG (reference sequence). The CDR3 runs to 13 residues. V was shortened by 4 bases and J by 3 bases, with 12 bases between the two germline ends. The CDR3 sequence is CAWTRGEHTEAFF. CDR3 nucleotides: TGTGCCTGGACGCGGGGTGAACACACTGAAGCTTTCTTT.

This clonotype was observed at least ten times. This rearrangement joins TRBV5-1 to TRBJ1-1; TRBD1 aligns across 7 bases. After removal of 4 bases from V and 7 bases from J, the junction contained 7 bases not matched to a gene. Germline values: CDR1 SGHRS, CDR2 YFSETQ. This CDR3 has 13 residues. The CDR3: CASSRTRDSEAFF. The CDR3 DNA sequence: TGCGCCAGCAGCCGAACCCGGGACAGTGAAGCTTTCTTT.

This clonotype was seen a handful of times. The V and J genes are TRBV3-1 and TRBJ2-1; the match to TRBD2 covers 8 bases. CDR1 is LGHDT, CDR2 YNNKEL, per germline (reference sequence). V was pared by 3 bases and J by 9 bases, with 1 base of the junction left unmatched. This CDR3 region has 12 residues. In DNA form, the CDR3 reads TGTGCCAGCAGCCAGGGACTAGGTGAGCAGTTCTTC. It translates to CASSQGLGEQFF.

As to this clonotype: This may come from a read error, since a much larger clone is one base off. The chain couples TRBV6-6 to TRBJ1-1, with D possibly being TRBD1 (5 bases). Trimming stripped 3 bases from V and 5 bases from J, with 10 bases between. Germline V CDR1 and CDR2: MNHNY, SVGAGI (reference sequence). The CDR3 loop spans 13 amino acids. The chain's CDR3 is CASSYKGKTEAFF. Written as DNA, the CDR3 is TGTGCCAGCAGTTATAAGGGGAAGACTGAAGCTTTCTTT.

J is TRBJ2-2 and V is TRBV27, with a weak D call TRBD1 (5 bases). The V gene's germline CDR1 is MNHEY and CDR2 SMNVEV (reference sequence). Deletions cut 7 bases from V and 7 bases from J, with 10 bases between. This CDR3 region has 12 residues. Written as DNA, the CDR3 is TGTGCCAGCACCCAGGGTGGCGGGGAGCTGTTTTTT. This codes for CASTQGGGELFF.

This clonotype was detected only a few times. CDR3 nucleotide sequence: TGTGCCAGCAGCCCGAGGCAGCAGTACAATGAGCAGTTCTTC. As protein: CASSPRQQYNEQFF. V and J are TRBV2 and TRBJ2-1; D is uncertain. The CDR3 has 14 residues. The V and J ends lost 6 bases and 4 bases respectively, with 13 bases between them. Germline V gene data show CDR1 as SNHLY and CDR2 as FYNNEI.

The chain recombines TRBV10-2 with TRBJ1-3; TRBD1 matches 10 bases. This CDR3 is 15 amino acids long. The V gene's germline CDR1 is WSHSY and CDR2 SAAADI. Trimming removed 6 bases from V and 2 bases from J; junction bases left unmatched: 4. In nucleotides, the CDR3 is TGCGCCAGCAGGGGACAGGGGACCGCTGGAAACACCATATATTTT. It yields the protein CASRGQGTAGNTIYF.

This chain joins TRBV28 and TRBJ1-1; 8 bases fit TRBD1. The junction had 6 bases not matched to a gene; V was cut back by 6 bases and J by 3 bases. This CDR3 spans 14 amino acids. Germline values: CDR1 MDHEN, CDR2 SYDVKM. The CDR3 nucleotides read TGTGCCAGCAGGCAGGGGGCAGGTCACACTGAAGCTTTCTTT. The encoded protein is CASRQGAGHTEAFF.

This clonotype turned up a few times. The chain uses TRBV20-1 and TRBJ1-4; tentative D call: TRBD1 (5 bases). The CDR3 is 13 amino acids. Germline CDR1 DFQATT, CDR2 SNEGSKA (reference sequence). With 6 bases removed from V and 3 bases from J, the gap between germline ends came to 11 bases. The CDR3 protein is CSARGPANEKLFF. In DNA, the CDR3 is TGCAGTGCCCGGGGACCGGCTAATGAAAAACTGTTTTTT.

This clonotype was found a few times. The chain joins TRBV29-1 to TRBJ1-2; 8 bases fit TRBD1. Unmatched junction bases numbered 10, after V lost 1 base and J lost 6 bases. The CDR3 length is 15 residues. Germline CDR1 SQVTM, CDR2 ANQGSEA. The CDR3 sequence: CSVEALDRAGHGYTF. The CDR3 coding sequence is TGCAGCGTTGAAGCTTTGGACAGGGCAGGGCATGGCTACACCTTC.

This clonotype turned up a few times. A junction end diverges from the germline sequence, so it may reflect a read error. V usage is TRBV20-1 and J usage is TRBJ1-1; D perhaps matches TRBD1 (6 bases). The germline V gene has CDR1 DFQATT and CDR2 SNEGSKA (reference sequence). This CDR3 contains 17 residues. The CDR3 DNA follows: TGCAGTGCTAGAGAACAGGTTAGGGGGACCAACCGTCCTCAGGGGTACTTT. This gives the protein CSAREQVRGTNRPQGYF.

This clonotype was detected a few times. The V gene is TRBV7-2, the J gene TRBJ2-3; D remains unclear. The CDR3 sequence is 15 residues long. Germline V gene data show CDR1 as SGHTA and CDR2 as FQGNSA. Trimming removed 3 bases from V and 0 bases from J, with 10 bases in between. The CDR3 sequence is CASSFSRRSTDTQYF. DNA for the CDR3: TGTGCCAGCAGCTTTAGCAGGCGAAGCACAGATACGCAGTATTTT.

The V call is TRBV30, the J call TRBJ1-5; no clear D gene. The germline CDR1 and CDR2 sequences are GTSNPN and SVGIG (reference sequence). CDR3 size: 16 residues. V was clipped by 0 bases and J by 7 bases, with 19 bases between them. The CDR3 sequence: CAWSVSRPTELQPQHF. In DNA, the CDR3 is TGTGCCTGGAGTGTTTCTCGTCCAACGGAGCTGCAGCCCCAGCATTTT.

This clonotype was seen a few times. The J gene is TRBJ1-2, the V gene TRBV20-1; 9 bases line up with TRBD1. This CDR3 is built from 16 residues. The J segment lost 8 bases and the V segment lost 5 bases, leaving 18 bases of the junction unmatched. The germline CDR1 and CDR2 sequences are DFQATT and SNEGSKA (reference sequence). The CDR3 sequence: CSASAVTGTGTKGYTF. In DNA form, the CDR3 reads TGCAGTGCTTCGGCTGTGACCGGGACAGGGACGAAGGGCTACACCTTC.

This clonotype was observed a handful of times. V and J are TRBV7-2 and TRBJ2-5; D might be TRBD2 (7 bases). The germline CDR1 and CDR2 sequences are SGHTA and FQGNSA. V was trimmed by 8 bases and J by 1 base, leaving 14 bases between them. The CDR3 is 14 residues long. CDR3 nucleotides: TGTGCCAGCGGGAGGGGGATAGCCCAAGAGACCCAGTACTTC. It yields the protein CASGRGIAQETQYF.

This clonotype was counted between two and nine times. The chain recombines TRBV5-1 with TRBJ2-1, with 11 bases aligning to TRBD2. The length of the CDR3 is 15 residues. Germline CDR1 reads SGHRS; CDR2 reads YFSETQ. V was pared by 0 bases and J by 6 bases, with 2 bases of the junction left unmatched. The CDR3 is CASSLVAGGRNEQFF. The CDR3 region has the DNA TGCGCCAGCAGCTTGGTAGCGGGAGGGCGCAATGAGCAGTTCTTC.

This clonotype was detected a few times. The chain carries TRBV20-1 and TRBJ1-4; D might be TRBD1 (6 bases). The CDR3 extends over 14 amino acids. The V end was cut by 2 bases, the J end by 3 bases, with 10 bases between. Germline loops: CDR1 DFQATT, CDR2 SNEGSKA (reference sequence). The CDR3 protein is CSARPQGSNEKLFF. In DNA form, the CDR3 reads TGCAGTGCTAGACCACAGGGATCTAATGAAAAACTGTTTTTT.

V usage is TRBV4-2 and J usage is TRBJ1-3; D remains ambiguous. CDR3 length: 17 amino acids. The V end was cut by 0 bases, the J end by 1 base, with 13 bases between. Germline CDR1 is LGHNA and CDR2 is YNFKEQ. The CDR3 is CASSQDPVGVSGNTIYF. CDR3 in DNA: TGTGCCAGCAGCCAAGATCCCGTCGGGGTGTCTGGAAACACCATATATTTT.

The rearrangement joins TRBV7-9 to TRBJ1-6, with D perhaps matching TRBD1 (6 bases). V was trimmed by 5 bases and J by 9 bases, leaving 14 bases between them. CDR3 length: 14 residues. CDR1 is SEHNR and CDR2 is FQNEAQ in the germline V gene (reference sequence). Written as DNA, the CDR3 is TGTGCCAGCAGCAATGGGGACACAGCTTCACCCCTCCACTTT. Translation: CASSNGDTASPLHF.